What follows are 14 T cell receptor beta chains derived from one specimen sequenced in a study of blood T cells in healthy people across ages. A second PCR of 7 to 11 cycles used a sample-barcoded 5' primer and a J-beta primer mix. TCRdb used MiXCR to reprocess the 5' RACE reads, holding one entry per CDR3 protein. Found here are roughly 1,500,000 distinct CDR3 sequences, 35% to 45% of them singletons; the top ten hold 7.9%. Sequenced sample: blood. All receptors come from a woman aged 18-30 years in good health.

The rearrangement links TRBV6-6 to TRBJ2-7; TRBD2 matches 8 bases. V lost 5 bases and J lost 6; bases outside the gene matches: 9. This CDR3 region has 14 residues. CDR1 is MNHNY, CDR2 SVGAGI, per germline (reference sequence). The CDR3 loop is CASSTSGGLPEQYF. The DNA for the CDR3 is TGTGCCAGCAGTACTAGCGGAGGCCTCCCCGAGCAGTACTTC.

The chain links TRBV20-1 to TRBJ2-2, with TRBD2 matching 7 bases. The V gene end was trimmed by 4 bases and the J gene end by 5 bases; junction bases not matched to a gene: 7. Germline loops: CDR1 DFQATT, CDR2 SNEGSKA (reference sequence). CDR3 length: 14 amino acids. The CDR3: CSATVVGGTGELFF. The DNA for the CDR3 is TGCAGTGCTACTGTGGTCGGGGGGACCGGGGAGCTGTTTTTT.

DNA of the CDR3: TGTGCCAGCTATCCGGTCCAAACCTTTAGCACAGATACGCAGTATTTT. Its protein product is CASYPVQTFSTDTQYF. The genes are TRBV6-1 and TRBJ2-3; no clear D. CDR1 and CDR2 (germline): MNHNS, SASEGT. The CDR3 is 16 amino acids. Trimming took off 8 bases at V and 0 bases at J, with 18 bases between the two ends.

To note about this clonotype: It may be a read error: a sequence one base away is much more abundant. This CDR3 reads CASSYVETRYF. In nucleotides, the CDR3 is TGTGCCAGCAGTTACGTGGAGACCCGGTACTTC. This sequence joins TRBV6-6 and TRBJ2-7; D ambiguous. V lost 2 bases and J 12 bases, leaving 11 bases between the germline ends. Germline values: CDR1 MNHNY, CDR2 SVGAGI (reference sequence). This CDR3 is built from 11 residues.

This clonotype was seen more than once but under ten times. The chain uses TRBV6-6 and TRBJ1-2; 12 nucleotides match TRBD1. Losses at the gene ends were 4 bases for V and 5 bases for J; bases not matched to a gene: 8. Per germline, CDR1 MNHNY and CDR2 SVGAGI (reference sequence). This CDR3 is built from 16 residues. For the CDR3, the DNA is TGTGCCAGCAGTTTCCGGGACAGGGGGCCCTCGTATGGCTACACCTTC. Amino acid sequence: CASSFRDRGPSYGYTF.

The V gene is TRBV6-1, the J gene TRBJ1-4; D is perhaps TRBD1 (5 bases). CDR1 and CDR2 (germline): MNHNS, SASEGT. V was pared by 11 bases and J by 4 bases, with 26 bases between. There are 17 residues in the CDR3. DNA for the CDR3: TGTGCCTCCGACCCCCGAAGGGGTTGGGGCAATAATGAAAAACTGTTTTTT. Translating gives CASDPRRGWGNNEKLFF.

V and J are TRBV30 and TRBJ1-2; D is unclear. Trimming left V 1 base short and J 8 bases short, with 14 bases between. The CDR3 sequence is 13 residues long. Germline CDR1 reads GTSNPN; CDR2 reads SVGIG (reference sequence). The CDR3 DNA is TGTGCCTGGAGTGGTACGGGCTCTGGGGGCTACACCTTC. Its translation is CAWSGTGSGGYTF. Filled out from reference TRBV30 and TRBJ1-2, the complete variable domain reads SQTIHQWPATLVQPVGSPLSLECTVEGTSNPNLYWYRQAAGRGLQLLFYSVGIGQISSEVPQNLSASRPQDRQFILSSKKLLLSDSGFYLCAWSGTGSGGYTFGSGTRLTVV.

This clonotype has a handful of counts. V usage is TRBV5-1 and J usage is TRBJ1-3; no reliable D call. The germline CDR1 and CDR2 sequences are SGHRS and YFSETQ. The CDR3 contains 15 residues. Trimming stripped 4 bases from V and 0 bases from J, with 11 bases between. The CDR3 loop is CASSLDPGSGNTIYF. The CDR3 region has the DNA TGCGCCAGCAGCCTCGATCCGGGCTCTGGAAACACCATATATTTT.

Here the CDR3 DNA reads TGTGCCAGCAGCTTGGGGACCATCAGGTTCGCCACAGATACGCAGTATTTT. Its translation is CASSLGTIRFATDTQYF. The chain couples TRBV7-9 to TRBJ2-3; D might be TRBD1 or TRBD2, each matching 5 bases. The ends were cut back, 3 bases at V and 2 bases at J, with 18 bases in the middle. This CDR3 comprises 17 residues. Germline V gene sequence: CDR1 SEHNR, CDR2 FQNEAQ (reference sequence).

V and J are TRBV7-3 and TRBJ1-2; 8 nucleotides agree with TRBD1. J lost 8 bases, V lost 5 bases, and 10 bases had no gene match. The germline V gene encodes CDR1 SGHTA and CDR2 FQGTGA. The CDR3 has 14 residues. The CDR3 sequence is CASSRDGTGDGYTF. The DNA for the CDR3 is TGTGCCAGCAGCCGCGATGGGACAGGTGACGGCTACACCTTC.

The rearrangement joins TRBV7-2 to TRBJ2-3; the D is unclear. Germline-derived CDR1 and CDR2 are SGHTA and FQGNSA. V was pared by 0 bases and J by 2 bases, with 6 bases between. The length of the CDR3 is 14 residues. The CDR3 loop is CASSLAANTDTQYF. In DNA, the CDR3 is TGTGCCAGCAGCTTAGCGGCGAACACAGATACGCAGTATTTT.

This sequence joins TRBV12-3 or TRBV12-4 and TRBJ1-1; D perhaps matches TRBD1 (5 bases). This CDR3 spans 13 amino acids. V was cut by 5 bases and J by 2 bases, with 9 bases left in between. The CDR3 spells CASSQDINTEAFF. CDR3 sequence (DNA): TGTGCCAGCAGTCAGGACATAAACACTGAAGCTTTCTTT.

The V call is TRBV20-1, the J call TRBJ1-4; 8 nucleotides match TRBD1. With 4 bases clipped from V and 1 base from J, the junction kept 5 bases outside the gene matches. This CDR3 is built from 15 residues. CDR1 and CDR2 (germline): DFQATT, SNEGSKA (reference sequence). Here the CDR3 DNA reads TGCAGTGCTAATGACAGGGGTGGAACTAATGAAAAACTGTTTTTT. Amino acids: CSANDRGGTNEKLFF.

This chain uses TRBV3-1 with TRBJ1-2; 10 nucleotides align to TRBD1. CDR3 length: 17 amino acids. Per germline, CDR1 LGHDT and CDR2 YNNKEL (reference sequence). Germline trimming cut 7 bases from V and 1 base from J; bases unmatched to any gene: 12. The CDR3 bases are TGTGCCAGCACTCCGGGGACAGGGGCCATTCGTAACTATGGCTACACCTTC. It translates to CASTPGTGAIRNYGYTF.